The sequence of this TCR beta chain was determined in a study of blood T cell repertoires in COVID-19. This CDR3 spans 14 amino acids. The V and J ends lost 9 bases and 3 bases respectively, with 15 bases between them. Germline V gene data show CDR1 as SNHLY and CDR2 as FYNNEI. Clones were sequenced by immunoSEQ multiplex PCR, and TCRdb holds only the in-frame ones, with some missing. The data contain 150,000 to 200,000 clones, roughly 79% of them singletons. Sequencing was carried out using peripheral blood. The TCR originated in a woman aged 70-85 years with acute or convalescent COVID-19. The chain uses TRBV2 and TRBJ2-1; a weak D match, TRBD1 (6 bases). The CDR3 coding sequence is TGTGCCAGTACAGGGAATTTAGGCTACAATGAGCAGTTCTTC. This codes for CASTGNLGYNEQFF.